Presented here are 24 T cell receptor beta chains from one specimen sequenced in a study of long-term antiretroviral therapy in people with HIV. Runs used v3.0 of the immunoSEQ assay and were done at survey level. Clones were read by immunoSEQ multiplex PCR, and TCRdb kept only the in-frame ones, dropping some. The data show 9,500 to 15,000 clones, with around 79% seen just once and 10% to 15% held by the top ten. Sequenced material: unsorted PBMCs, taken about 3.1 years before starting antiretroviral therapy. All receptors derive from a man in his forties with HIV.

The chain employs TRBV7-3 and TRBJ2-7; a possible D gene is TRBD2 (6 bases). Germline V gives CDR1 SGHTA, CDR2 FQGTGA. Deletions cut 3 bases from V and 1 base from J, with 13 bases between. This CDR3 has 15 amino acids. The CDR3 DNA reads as TGTGCCAGCAGCTTTAGTGGGGACTCTTCCTACGAGCAGTACTTC. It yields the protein CASSFSGDSSYEQYF.

This CDR3 reads CASSLAGAAATNEKLFF. The DNA for the CDR3 is TGTGCCAGCAGCTTAGCTGGGGCAGCAGCAACTAATGAAAAACTGTTTTTT. The chain is built from TRBV7-2 and TRBJ1-4; D is perhaps TRBD1 (5 bases). Germline CDR1 reads SGHTA; CDR2 reads FQGNSA. The CDR3 runs to 17 residues. V shed 0 bases and J shed 0 bases, with 11 bases lying between them. The variable domain in full, completed from reference TRBV7-2 and TRBJ1-4, reads GAGVSQSPSNKVTEKGKDVELRCDPISGHTALYWYRQSLGQGLEFLIYFQGNSAPDKSGLPSDRFSAERTGGSVSTLTIQRTQQEDSAVYLCASSLAGAAATNEKLFFGSGTQLSVL.

CDR3 coding DNA: TGTGCCAGCATCCCAAATCTCAGTGCCCCTAACTATGGCTACACCTTC. It specifies CASIPNLSAPNYGYTF. The chain uses TRBV6-6 and TRBJ1-2; no clear D. V lost 7 bases and J 0 bases, leaving 18 bases between the germline ends. CDR1 is MNHNY and CDR2 is SVGAGI in the germline V gene (reference sequence). The CDR3 contains 16 residues.

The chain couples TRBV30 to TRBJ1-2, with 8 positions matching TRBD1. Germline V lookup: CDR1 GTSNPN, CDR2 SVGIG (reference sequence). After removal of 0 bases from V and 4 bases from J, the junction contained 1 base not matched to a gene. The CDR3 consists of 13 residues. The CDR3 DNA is TGTGCCTGGAGTGTCGGACAGGGCTATGGCTACACCTTC. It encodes CAWSVGQGYGYTF.

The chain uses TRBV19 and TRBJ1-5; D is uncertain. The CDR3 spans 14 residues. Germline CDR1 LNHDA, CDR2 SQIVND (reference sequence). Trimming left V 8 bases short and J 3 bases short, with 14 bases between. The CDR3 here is CASEGKGSNQPQHF. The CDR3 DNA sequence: TGTGCCAGTGAAGGGAAGGGTTCCAATCAGCCCCAGCATTTT.

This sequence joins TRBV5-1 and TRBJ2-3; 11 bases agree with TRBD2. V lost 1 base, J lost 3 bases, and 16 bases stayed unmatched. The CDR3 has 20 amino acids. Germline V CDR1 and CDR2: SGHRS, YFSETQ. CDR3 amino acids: CASSLFRGLPGLAVTDTQYF. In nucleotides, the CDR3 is TGCGCCAGCAGCTTGTTCCGGGGACTCCCGGGACTAGCGGTTACAGATACGCAGTATTTT.

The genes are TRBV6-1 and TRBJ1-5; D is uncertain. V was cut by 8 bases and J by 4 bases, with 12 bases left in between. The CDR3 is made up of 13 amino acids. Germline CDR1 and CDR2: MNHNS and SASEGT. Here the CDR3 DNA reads TGTGCCAGCGTCGGGGTCGTTAATCAGCCCCAGCATTTT. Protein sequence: CASVGVVNQPQHF.

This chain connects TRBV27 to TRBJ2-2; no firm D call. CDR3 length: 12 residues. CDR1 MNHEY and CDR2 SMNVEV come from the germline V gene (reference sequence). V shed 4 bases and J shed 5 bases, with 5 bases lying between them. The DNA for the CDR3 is TGTGCCAGCAGTTCACTTACCGGGGAGCTGTTTTTT. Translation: CASSSLTGELFF.

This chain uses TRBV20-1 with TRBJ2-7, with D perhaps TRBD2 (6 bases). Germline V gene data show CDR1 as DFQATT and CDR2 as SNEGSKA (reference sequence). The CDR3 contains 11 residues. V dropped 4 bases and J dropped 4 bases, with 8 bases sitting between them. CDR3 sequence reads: CSAKGGYEQYF. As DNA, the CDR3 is TGCAGTGCTAAGGGAGGATACGAGCAGTACTTC.

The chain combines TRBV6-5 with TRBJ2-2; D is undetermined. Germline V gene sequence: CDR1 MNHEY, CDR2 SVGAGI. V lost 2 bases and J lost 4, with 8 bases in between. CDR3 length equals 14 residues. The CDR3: CASSYGQITGELFF. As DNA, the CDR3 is TGTGCCAGCAGTTACGGTCAGATCACCGGGGAGCTGTTTTTT.

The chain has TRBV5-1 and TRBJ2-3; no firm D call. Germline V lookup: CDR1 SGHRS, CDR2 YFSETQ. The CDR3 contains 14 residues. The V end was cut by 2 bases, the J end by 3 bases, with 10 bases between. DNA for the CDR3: TGCGCCAGCAGCTTAGTCCGTTCTACAGATACGCAGTATTTT. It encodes CASSLVRSTDTQYF.

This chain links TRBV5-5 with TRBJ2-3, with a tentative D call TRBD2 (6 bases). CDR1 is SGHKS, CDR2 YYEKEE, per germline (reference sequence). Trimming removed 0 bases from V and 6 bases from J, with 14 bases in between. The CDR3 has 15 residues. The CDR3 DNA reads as TGTGCCAGCAGCTTGGCTTTTGCGGGGTTCGATACGCAGTATTTT. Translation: CASSLAFAGFDTQYF.

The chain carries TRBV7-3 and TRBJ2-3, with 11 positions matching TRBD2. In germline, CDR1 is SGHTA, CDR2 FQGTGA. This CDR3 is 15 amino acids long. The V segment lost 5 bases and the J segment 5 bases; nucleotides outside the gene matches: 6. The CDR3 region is CASSATSGRGDTQYF. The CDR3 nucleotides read TGTGCCAGCAGCGCAACTAGCGGGAGAGGAGATACGCAGTATTTT.

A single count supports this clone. The CDR3 DNA is TGTGCCAGCAGCTTAGATCAGGGGGGAGGTGAAAAACTGTTTTTT. Translating it yields CASSLDQGGGEKLFF. The chain couples TRBV11-2 to TRBJ1-4; 7 nucleotides agree with TRBD1. The V and J ends lost 0 bases and 7 bases, in that order; junction bases with no gene match: 5. The CDR3 consists of 15 residues. Per the germline V gene, CDR1 is SGHAT and CDR2 is FQNNGV. Together with reference TRBV11-2 and TRBJ1-4, the CDR3 gives the full variable domain: EAGVAQSPRYKIIEKRQSVAFWCNPISGHATLYWYQQILGQGPKLLIQFQNNGVVDDSQLPKDRFSAERLKGVDSTLKIQPAKLEDSAVYLCASSLDQGGGEKLFFGSGTQLSVL.

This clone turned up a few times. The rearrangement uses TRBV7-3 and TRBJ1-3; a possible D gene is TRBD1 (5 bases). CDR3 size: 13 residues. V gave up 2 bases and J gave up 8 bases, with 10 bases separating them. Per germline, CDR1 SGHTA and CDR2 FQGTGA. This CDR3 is CASSLGQGDTIYF. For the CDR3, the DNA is TGTGCCAGCAGCTTAGGTCAGGGAGACACCATATATTTT.

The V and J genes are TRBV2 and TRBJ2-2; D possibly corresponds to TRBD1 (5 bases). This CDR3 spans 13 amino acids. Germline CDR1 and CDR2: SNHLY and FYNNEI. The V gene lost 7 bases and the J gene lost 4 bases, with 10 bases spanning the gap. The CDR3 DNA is TGTGCCAGCAACCGACAGACCACCGGGGAGCTGTTTTTT. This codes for CASNRQTTGELFF.

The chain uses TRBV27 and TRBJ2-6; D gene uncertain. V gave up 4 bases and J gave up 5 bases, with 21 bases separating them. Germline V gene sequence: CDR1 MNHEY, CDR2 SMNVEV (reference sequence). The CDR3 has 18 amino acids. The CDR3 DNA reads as TGTGCCAGCAGTTATATCGCTCCTGGCCAAAGTCGGGCCAACGTCCTGACTTTC. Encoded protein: CASSYIAPGQSRANVLTF.

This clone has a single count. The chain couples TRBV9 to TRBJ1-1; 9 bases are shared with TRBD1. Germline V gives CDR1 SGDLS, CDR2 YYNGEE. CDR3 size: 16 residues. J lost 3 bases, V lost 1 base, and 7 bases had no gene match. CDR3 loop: CASSVTTGGRDTEAFF. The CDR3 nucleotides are TGTGCCAGCAGCGTAACGACAGGGGGGAGGGACACTGAAGCTTTCTTT.

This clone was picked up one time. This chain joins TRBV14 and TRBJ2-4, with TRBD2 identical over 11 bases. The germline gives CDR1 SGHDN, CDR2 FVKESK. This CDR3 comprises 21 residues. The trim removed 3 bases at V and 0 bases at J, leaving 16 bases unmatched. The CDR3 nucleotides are TGTGCCAGCAGCCATAACCCTACTAGCGGGAGTCCGCTTTTAGCCAAAAACATTCAGTACTTC. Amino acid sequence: CASSHNPTSGSPLLAKNIQYF.

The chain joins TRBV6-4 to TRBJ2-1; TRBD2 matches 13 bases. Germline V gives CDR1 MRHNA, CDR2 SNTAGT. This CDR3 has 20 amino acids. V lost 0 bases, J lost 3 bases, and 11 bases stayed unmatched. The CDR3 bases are TGTGCCAGCAGTGACTCGTGGACTAGCGGGAGAGGGGGACTCTACAATGAGCAGTTCTTC. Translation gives CASSDSWTSGRGGLYNEQFF.

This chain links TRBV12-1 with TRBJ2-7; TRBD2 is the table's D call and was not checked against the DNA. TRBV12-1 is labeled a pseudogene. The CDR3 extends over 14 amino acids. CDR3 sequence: CASSLAGLTYEQYF. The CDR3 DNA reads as TGTGCCAGCAGTCTAGCGGGACTCACCTACGAGCAGTACTTC.

CDR3 residues: CASSSPGTGGVNEQFF. DNA for the CDR3: TGTGCCAGCAGCTCGCCCGGGACAGGGGGTGTCAATGAGCAGTTCTTC. The V call is TRBV13, the J call TRBJ2-1, with TRBD1 identical over 11 bases. The trim removed 4 bases at V and 6 bases at J, leaving 8 bases unmatched. The CDR3 length is 16 residues. Germline loops: CDR1 PRHDT, CDR2 FYEKMQ (reference sequence).

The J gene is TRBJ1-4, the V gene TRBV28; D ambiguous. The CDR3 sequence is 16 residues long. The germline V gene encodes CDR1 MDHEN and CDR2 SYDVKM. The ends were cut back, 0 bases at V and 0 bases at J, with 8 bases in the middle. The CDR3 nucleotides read TGTGCCAGCAGTTTATGGTCCTACTCAACTAATGAAAAACTGTTTTTT. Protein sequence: CASSLWSYSTNEKLFF.

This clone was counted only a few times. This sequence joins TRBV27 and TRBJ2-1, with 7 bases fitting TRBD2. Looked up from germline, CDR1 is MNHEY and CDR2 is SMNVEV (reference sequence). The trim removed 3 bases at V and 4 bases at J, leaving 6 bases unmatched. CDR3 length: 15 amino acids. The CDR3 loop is CASSFPSGVYNEQFF. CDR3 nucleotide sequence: TGTGCCAGCAGTTTCCCTAGCGGAGTTTACAATGAGCAGTTCTTC.